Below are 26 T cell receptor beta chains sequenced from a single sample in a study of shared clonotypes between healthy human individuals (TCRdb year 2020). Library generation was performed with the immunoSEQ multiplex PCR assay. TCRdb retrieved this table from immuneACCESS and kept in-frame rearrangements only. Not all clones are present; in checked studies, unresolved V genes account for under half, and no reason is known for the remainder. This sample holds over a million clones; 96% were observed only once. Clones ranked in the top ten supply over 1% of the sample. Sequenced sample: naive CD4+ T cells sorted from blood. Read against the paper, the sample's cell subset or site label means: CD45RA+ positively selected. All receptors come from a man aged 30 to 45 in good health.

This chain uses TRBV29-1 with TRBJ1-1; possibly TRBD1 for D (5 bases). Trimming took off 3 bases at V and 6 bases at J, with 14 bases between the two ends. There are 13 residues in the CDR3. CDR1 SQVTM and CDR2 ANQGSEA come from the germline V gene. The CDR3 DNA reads TGCAGCGTTGACGGCAGGGCGTACCCTGAAGCTTTCTTT. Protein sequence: CSVDGRAYPEAFF.

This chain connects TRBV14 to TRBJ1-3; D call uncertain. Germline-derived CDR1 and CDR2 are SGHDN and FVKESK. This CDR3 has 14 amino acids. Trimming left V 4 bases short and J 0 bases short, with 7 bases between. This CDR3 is CASSPRLSGNTIYF. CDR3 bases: TGTGCCAGCAGCCCGCGCCTCTCTGGAAACACCATATATTTT.

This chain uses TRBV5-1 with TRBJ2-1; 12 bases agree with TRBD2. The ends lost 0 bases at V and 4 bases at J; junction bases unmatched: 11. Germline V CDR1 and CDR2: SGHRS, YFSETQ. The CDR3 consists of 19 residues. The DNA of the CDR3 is TGCGCCAGCAGCTTGGCCGGACTAGCGGGGCGTAGTTATTACAATGAGCAGTTCTTC. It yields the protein CASSLAGLAGRSYYNEQFF.

CDR3 nucleotides: TGTGCCAGCAGCCGGGGACTCAGCAATCAGCCCCAGCATTTT. Its translation is CASSRGLSNQPQHF. The rearrangement links TRBV6-5 to TRBJ1-5; D possibly corresponds to TRBD1 (5 bases). Trimming removed 6 bases at V and 1 base at J, with 10 bases between. Per germline, CDR1 MNHEY and CDR2 SVGAGI. CDR3 size: 14 residues.

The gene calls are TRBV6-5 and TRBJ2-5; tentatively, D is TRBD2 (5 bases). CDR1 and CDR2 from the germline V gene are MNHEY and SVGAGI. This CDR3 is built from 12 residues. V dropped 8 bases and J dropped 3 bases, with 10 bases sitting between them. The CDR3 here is CASRTRKETQYF. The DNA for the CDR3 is TGTGCCAGCCGTACTAGAAAAGAGACCCAGTACTTC.

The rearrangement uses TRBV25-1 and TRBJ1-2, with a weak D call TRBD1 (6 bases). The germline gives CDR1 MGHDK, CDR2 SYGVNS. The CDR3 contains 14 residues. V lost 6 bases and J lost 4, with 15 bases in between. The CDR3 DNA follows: TGTGCCAGCAGAGACGCCGGACAGAGCTATGGCTACACCTTC. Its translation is CASRDAGQSYGYTF.

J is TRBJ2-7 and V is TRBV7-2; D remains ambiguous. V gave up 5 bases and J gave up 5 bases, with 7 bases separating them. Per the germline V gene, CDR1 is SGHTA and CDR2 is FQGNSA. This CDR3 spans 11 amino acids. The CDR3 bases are TGTGCCAGCAGCGCCCGGAACGAGCAGTACTTC. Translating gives CASSARNEQYF.

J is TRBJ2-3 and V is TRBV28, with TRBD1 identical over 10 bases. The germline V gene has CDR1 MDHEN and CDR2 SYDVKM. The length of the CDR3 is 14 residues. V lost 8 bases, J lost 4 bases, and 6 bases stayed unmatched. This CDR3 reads CASAGTGDPDTQYF. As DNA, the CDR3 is TGTGCCAGCGCCGGGACAGGGGATCCAGATACGCAGTATTTT.

This CDR3 reads CASRNRVNTIYF. The CDR3 DNA follows: TGTGCCAGCAGAAACAGGGTGAACACCATATATTTT. The genes are TRBV2 and TRBJ1-3; the D gene is possibly TRBD1 (6 bases). The CDR3 is 12 amino acids. Germline CDR1 is SNHLY and CDR2 is FYNNEI. Trimming cost V 6 bases and J 7 bases, with 10 bases left between them.

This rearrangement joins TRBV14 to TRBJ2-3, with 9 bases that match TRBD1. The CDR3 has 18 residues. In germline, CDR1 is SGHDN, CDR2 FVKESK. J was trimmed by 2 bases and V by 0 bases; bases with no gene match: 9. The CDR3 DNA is TGTGCCAGCAGCCAAGATTGGCCCCGGGACAGGGACACAGATACGCAGTATTTT. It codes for CASSQDWPRDRDTDTQYF.

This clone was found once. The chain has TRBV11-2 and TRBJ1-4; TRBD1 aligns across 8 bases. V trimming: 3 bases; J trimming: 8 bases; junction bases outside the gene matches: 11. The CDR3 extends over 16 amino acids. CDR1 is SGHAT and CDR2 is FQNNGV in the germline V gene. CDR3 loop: CASSFSAATGGEKLFF. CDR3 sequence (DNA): TGTGCCAGCAGCTTTAGCGCCGCCACAGGGGGAGAAAAACTGTTTTTT.

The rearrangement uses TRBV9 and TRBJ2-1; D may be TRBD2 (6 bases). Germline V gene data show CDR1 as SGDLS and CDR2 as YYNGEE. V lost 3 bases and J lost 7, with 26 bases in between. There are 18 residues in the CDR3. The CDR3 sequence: CASSEGSGGNSGQNEQFF. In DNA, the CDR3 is TGTGCCAGCAGCGAGGGAAGCGGCGGGAATAGCGGTCAGAATGAGCAGTTCTTC.

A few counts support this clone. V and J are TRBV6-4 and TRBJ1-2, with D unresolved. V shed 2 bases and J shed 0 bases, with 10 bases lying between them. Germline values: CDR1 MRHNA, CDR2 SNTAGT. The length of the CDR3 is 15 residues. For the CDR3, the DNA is TGTGCCAGCAGTGACACAAGAGGAGCTAACTATGGCTACACCTTC. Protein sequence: CASSDTRGANYGYTF.

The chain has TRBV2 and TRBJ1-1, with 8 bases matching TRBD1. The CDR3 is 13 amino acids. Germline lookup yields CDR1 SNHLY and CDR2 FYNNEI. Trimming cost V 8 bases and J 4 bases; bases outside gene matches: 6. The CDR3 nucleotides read TGTGCCAGCGGAGGGACAGGCCGCACTGAAGCTTTCTTT. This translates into CASGGTGRTEAFF. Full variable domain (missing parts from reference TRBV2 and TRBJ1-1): EPEVTQTPSHQVTQMGQEVILRCVPISNHLYFYWYRQILGQKVEFLVSFYNNEISEKSEIFDDQFSVERPDGSNFTLKIRSTKLEDSAMYFCASGGTGRTEAFFGQGTRLTVV.

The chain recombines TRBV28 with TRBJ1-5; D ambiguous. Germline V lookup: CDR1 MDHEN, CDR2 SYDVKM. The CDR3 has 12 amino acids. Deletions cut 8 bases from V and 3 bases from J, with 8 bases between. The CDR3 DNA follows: TGTGCCAGCGAGATACCCAATCAGCCCCAGCATTTT. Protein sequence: CASEIPNQPQHF.

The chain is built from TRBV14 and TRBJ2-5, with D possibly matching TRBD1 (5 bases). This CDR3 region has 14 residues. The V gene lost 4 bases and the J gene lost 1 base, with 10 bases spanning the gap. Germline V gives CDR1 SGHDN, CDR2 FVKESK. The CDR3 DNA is TGTGCCAGCAGCCCCAGACAGTTCCAAGAGACCCAGTACTTC. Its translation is CASSPRQFQETQYF. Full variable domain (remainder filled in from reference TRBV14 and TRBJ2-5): EAGVTQFPSHSVIEKGQTVTLRCDPISGHDNLYWYRRVMGKEIKFLLHFVKESKQDESGMPNNRFLAERTGGTYSTLKVQPAELEDSGVYFCASSPRQFQETQYFGPGTRLLVL.

The CDR3, as DNA: TGCAGCGCGGGACTAGAGGCCTACGAGCAGTACTTC. Its protein product is CSAGLEAYEQYF. V usage is TRBV29-1 and J usage is TRBJ2-7; 8 bases fit TRBD2. This CDR3 comprises 12 residues. J gave up 2 bases and V 7 bases, and 4 bases lay outside the gene matches. Per germline, CDR1 SQVTM and CDR2 ANQGSEA.

CDR3 in DNA: TGTGCCAGCAGTTTGCTAGCGGGAGCCTTTGATGAGCAGTTCTTC. Its protein is CASSLLAGAFDEQFF. The genes are TRBV6-5 and TRBJ2-1, with 10 bases that match TRBD2. Germline loops: CDR1 MNHEY, CDR2 SVGAGI. V shed 4 bases and J 8 bases; nucleotides not matched to a gene: 8. This CDR3 is 15 amino acids long.

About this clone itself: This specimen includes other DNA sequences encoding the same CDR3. The CDR3 DNA reads as TGTGCCAGCAGCCCTAGGGACAGCTACGAGCAGTACTTC. This codes for CASSPRDSYEQYF. This chain links TRBV5-4 with TRBJ2-7, with 7 bases lining up with TRBD1. Looked up from germline, CDR1 is SGHNT and CDR2 is YYREEE (reference sequence). The CDR3 has 13 amino acids. V shed 4 bases and J 3 bases; nucleotides not matched to a gene: 4.

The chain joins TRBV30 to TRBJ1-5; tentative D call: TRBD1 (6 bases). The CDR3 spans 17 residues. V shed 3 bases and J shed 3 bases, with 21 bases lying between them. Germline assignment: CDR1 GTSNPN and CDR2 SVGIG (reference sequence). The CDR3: CAWSIDRSAIHNQPQHF. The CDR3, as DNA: TGTGCCTGGAGCATCGACAGGTCCGCAATACACAATCAGCCCCAGCATTTT.

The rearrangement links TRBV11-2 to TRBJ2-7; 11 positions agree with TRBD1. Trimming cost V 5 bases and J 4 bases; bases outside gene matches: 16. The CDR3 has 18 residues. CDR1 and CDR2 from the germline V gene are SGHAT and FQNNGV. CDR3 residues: CASSRTGTGGNLLYEQYF. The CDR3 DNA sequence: TGTGCCAGCAGCCGTACCGGGACAGGGGGAAACCTTCTTTACGAGCAGTACTTC.

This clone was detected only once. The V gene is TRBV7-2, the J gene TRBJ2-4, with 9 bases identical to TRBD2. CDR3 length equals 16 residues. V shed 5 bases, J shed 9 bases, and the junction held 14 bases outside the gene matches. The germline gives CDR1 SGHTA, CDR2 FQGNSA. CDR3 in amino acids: CASSLRRSGSSTIQYF. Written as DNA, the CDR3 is TGTGCCAGCAGCCTTAGACGTAGCGGGAGCTCCACCATTCAGTACTTC.

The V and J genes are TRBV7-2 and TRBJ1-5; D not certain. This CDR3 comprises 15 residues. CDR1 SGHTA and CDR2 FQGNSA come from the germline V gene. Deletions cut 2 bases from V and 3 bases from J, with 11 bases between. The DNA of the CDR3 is TGTGCCAGCAGCTTAAGAGGCATGTTCAATCAGCCCCAGCATTTT. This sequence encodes CASSLRGMFNQPQHF.

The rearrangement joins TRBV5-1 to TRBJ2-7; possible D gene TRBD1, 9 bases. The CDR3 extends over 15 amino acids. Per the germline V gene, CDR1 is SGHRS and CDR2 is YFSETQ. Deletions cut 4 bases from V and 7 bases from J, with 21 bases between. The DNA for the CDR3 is TGCGCCAGCAGCCGGACGGGACAGGGACTAGGAGAGCAGTACTTC. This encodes CASSRTGQGLGEQYF.

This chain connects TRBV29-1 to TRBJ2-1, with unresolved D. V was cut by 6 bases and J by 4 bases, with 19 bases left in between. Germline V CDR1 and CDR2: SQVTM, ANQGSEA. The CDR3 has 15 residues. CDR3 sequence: CSVRESKVSYNEQFF. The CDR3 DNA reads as TGCAGCGTCCGCGAATCCAAAGTCAGTTACAATGAGCAGTTCTTC.

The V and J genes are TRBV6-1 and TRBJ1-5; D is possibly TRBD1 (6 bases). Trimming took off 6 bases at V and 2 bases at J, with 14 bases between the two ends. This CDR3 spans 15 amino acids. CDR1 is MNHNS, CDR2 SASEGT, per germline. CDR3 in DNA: TGTGCCAGCAGCGAAATACAGGGTCGCAATCAGCCCCAGCATTTT. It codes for CASSEIQGRNQPQHF.